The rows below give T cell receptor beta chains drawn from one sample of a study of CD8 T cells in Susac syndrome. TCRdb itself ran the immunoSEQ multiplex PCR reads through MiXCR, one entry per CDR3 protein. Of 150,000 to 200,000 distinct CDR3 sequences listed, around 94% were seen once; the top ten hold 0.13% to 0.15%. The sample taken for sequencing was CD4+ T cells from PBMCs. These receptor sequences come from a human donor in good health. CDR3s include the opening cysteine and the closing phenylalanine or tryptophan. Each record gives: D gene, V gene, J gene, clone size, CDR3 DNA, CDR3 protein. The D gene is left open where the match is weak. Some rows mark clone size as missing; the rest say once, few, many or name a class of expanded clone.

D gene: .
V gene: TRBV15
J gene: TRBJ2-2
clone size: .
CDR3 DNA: TGTGCCACCAGTCCACCGAACACCGGGGAGCTGTTTTTT
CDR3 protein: CATSPPNTGELFF

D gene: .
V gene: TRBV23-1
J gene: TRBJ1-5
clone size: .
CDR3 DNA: TGCGCCAGCAGTGGGGGCCGACAGCCCCAGCATTTT
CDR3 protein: CASSGGRQPQHF

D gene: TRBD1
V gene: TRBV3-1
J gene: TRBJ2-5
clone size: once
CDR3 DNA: TGTGCCAGCAGCCACGGAGGACAGGCCGGGGAGACCCAGTACTTC
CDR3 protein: CASSHGGQAGETQYF

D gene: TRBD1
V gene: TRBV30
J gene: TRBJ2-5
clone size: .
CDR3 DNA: TGTGCCTGGAGGAGGGCCGGGGACAGGGAGACCCAGTACTTC
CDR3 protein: CAWRRAGDRETQYF

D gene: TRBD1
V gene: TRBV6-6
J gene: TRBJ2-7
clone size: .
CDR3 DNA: TGTGCCAGCAGTTCCCCAGACCGACAGGGCAGGCAGCAGTACTTC
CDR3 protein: CASSSPDRQGRQQYF

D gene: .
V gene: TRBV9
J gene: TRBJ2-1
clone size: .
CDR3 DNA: TGTGCCAGCAGCGTAGGGGGAAGGGATACGAACAATGAGCAGTTCTTC
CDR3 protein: CASSVGGRDTNNEQFF

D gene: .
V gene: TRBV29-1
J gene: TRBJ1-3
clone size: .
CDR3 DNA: TGCAGCGTTGAACGAGGGTGGACTGGAAACACCATATATTTT
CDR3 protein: CSVERGWTGNTIYF

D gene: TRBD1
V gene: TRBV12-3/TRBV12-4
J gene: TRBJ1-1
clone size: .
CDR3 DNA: TGTGCCAGCAGCCGACAGGGATACACTGAAGCTTTCTTT
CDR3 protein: CASSRQGYTEAFF

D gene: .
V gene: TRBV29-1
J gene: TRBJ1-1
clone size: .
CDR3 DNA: TGCAGCGTTGAGGGACTCGGCACTGAAGCTTTCTTT
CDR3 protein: CSVEGLGTEAFF

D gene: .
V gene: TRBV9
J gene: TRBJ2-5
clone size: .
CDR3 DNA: TGTGCCAGCAGCGCCCACCCCGGGCAGGGAGAGGAGACCCAGTACTTC
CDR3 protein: CASSAHPGQGEETQYF

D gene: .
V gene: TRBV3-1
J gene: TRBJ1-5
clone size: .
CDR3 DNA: TGTGCCAGCAGCCAAGGCGTGGTGGGTCAGCCCCAGCATTTT
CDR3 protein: CASSQGVVGQPQHF

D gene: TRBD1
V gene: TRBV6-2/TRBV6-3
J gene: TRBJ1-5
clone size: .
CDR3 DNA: TGTGCCAGCAGAGACAGGGTACGGGGTCAGCCCCAGCATTTT
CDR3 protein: CASRDRVRGQPQHF

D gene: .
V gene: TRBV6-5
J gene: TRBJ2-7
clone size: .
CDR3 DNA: TGTGCCAGCAGGATATTTGGGGGCGAGCAGTACTTC
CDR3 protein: CASRIFGGEQYF

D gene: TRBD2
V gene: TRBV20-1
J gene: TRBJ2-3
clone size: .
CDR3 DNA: TGCAGTGCTCCGACTAGCGGGACAGATACGCAGTATTTT
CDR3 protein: CSAPTSGTDTQYF

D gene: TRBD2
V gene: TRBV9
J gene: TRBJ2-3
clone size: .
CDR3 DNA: TGTGCCAGCAGCGTCAGCGGGGGGGATATTACGCAGTATTTT
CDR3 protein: CASSVSGGDITQYF

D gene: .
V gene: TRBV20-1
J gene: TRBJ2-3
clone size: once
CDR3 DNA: TGCAGTGCTAGAGATCAGTGGGCCAAGAAGGATACGCAGTATTTT
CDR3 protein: CSARDQWAKKDTQYF

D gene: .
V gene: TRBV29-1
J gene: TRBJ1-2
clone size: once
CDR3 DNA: TGCAGCGCCGCGGGACAAAACTATGGCTACACCTTC
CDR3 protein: CSAAGQNYGYTF